The rows below give T cell receptor beta chains drawn from one sample of a study of cytomegalovirus exposure and HLA in healthy donors. Assay used: immunoSEQ multiplex PCR; TCRdb lists only in-frame clones, some missing. The table shows over 110,000 clones, with around 80% occurring only once. Input material: PBMCs. The source of these receptors is a man in his forties or fifties in good health and CMV-seronegative. The CDR3 runs from the conserved cysteine through the conserved F or W. The D gene is left open where the match is weak.

D	V	CDR3
NA	TRBV5-8	CASSPLYRVPGTEAFF
TRBD1	TRBV7-9	CASSSVSGTGPSNQPQHF
NA	TRBV25-1	CASRNSWRLGRVTDTQYF
NA	TRBV4-2	CASSPSYGQGTDTQYF
NA	TRBV27	CASSLGQYNSPLHF
TRBD2	TRBV5-1	CASSFGPSGGATDTQYF
NA	TRBV6-1	CASSENPIRNEQFF
NA	TRBV19	CASSIPRRGRETQYF
NA	TRBV7-9	CASSLQGPGGNSYNEQFF
TRBD1	TRBV9	CASTLAPGTGETQYF
TRBD1	TRBV4-3	CASSQDLGQGASNTEAFF
NA	TRBV30	CASSRGTDYNEQFF
TRBD1	TRBV19	CASSMIQGKTEAFF
TRBD1	TRBV9	CASSEGQGYTEAFF
NA	TRBV6-5	CASNQLRQGSGYTF
TRBD1	TRBV5-1	CASSLSGQANEAFF
NA	TRBV10-1	CASSVTGFYEQYF
TRBD2	TRBV6-1	CASSEVAGAFNEQFF
TRBD2	TRBV7-7	CASSLVPGLAGGHEQFF
NA	TRBV6-6	CASSSPGVMGTEAFF
TRBD1	TRBV7-9	CASSPQGGQGSNEQFF
NA	TRBV18	CASSPDPGTYEQYF